Presented here are 30 T cell receptor beta chains from one specimen sequenced in a study of blood T cell repertoires in COVID-19. Sequencing used immunoSEQ multiplex PCR; TCRdb keeps in-frame clones, though not all of them. Of 150,000 to 200,000 clones in the sample, approximately 88% were seen once. The sequenced material came from PBMCs or T cells enriched from blood (not recorded which). These receptors all stem from a woman aged 45-59 years who had recovered from COVID-19.

The V call is TRBV7-3, the J call TRBJ2-2; TRBD2 matches at 7 bases. Germline CDR1 reads SGHTA; CDR2 reads FQGTGA. The CDR3 sequence is 16 residues long. V dropped 4 bases and J dropped 0; count of bases not matched to a gene: 5. The CDR3 DNA is TGTGCCAGCAGCTCACGGGGGGTCGCGAACACCGGGGAGCTGTTTTTT. Translating gives CASSSRGVANTGELFF.

The count of this clone is one. This chain connects TRBV5-1 to TRBJ2-6, with TRBD2 matching 9 bases. With 6 bases clipped from V and 1 base from J, the junction kept 8 bases outside the gene matches. The CDR3 covers 17 residues. CDR1 and CDR2 (germline): SGHRS, YFSETQ. CDR3 sequence: CASTGLARGSGANVLTF. The CDR3 DNA is TGCGCCAGCACCGGACTAGCGAGGGGGTCTGGGGCCAACGTCCTGACTTTC. The whole variable domain, remainder taken from reference TRBV5-1 and TRBJ2-6, is KAGVTQTPRYLIKTRGQQVTLSCSPISGHRSVSWYQQTPGQGLQFLFEYFSETQRNKGNFPGRFSGRQFSNSRSEMNVSTLELGDSALYLCASTGLARGSGANVLTFGAGSRLTVL.

The chain has TRBV27 and TRBJ1-4, with TRBD1 as a possible D gene (6 bases). V was clipped by 8 bases and J by 7 bases, with 14 bases between them. The CDR3 is made up of 13 amino acids. Germline V CDR1 and CDR2: MNHEY, SMNVEV (reference sequence). The CDR3 DNA follows: TGTGCCAGCTCTCGTTGGGGGCGTGAAAAACTGTTTTTT. Translated, it gives CASSRWGREKLFF.

J is TRBJ1-2 and V is TRBV6-4; the D gene is possibly TRBD1 (5 bases). The CDR3 totals 14 residues. Trimming stripped 3 bases from V and 5 bases from J, with 13 bases between. Germline CDR1 and CDR2: MRHNA and SNTAGT. Here the CDR3 DNA reads TGTGCCAGCAGTGAACAGGTGTCGGGTTATGGCTACACCTTC. Its translation: CASSEQVSGYGYTF.

V gene TRBV6-5 combines with J gene TRBJ1-1, with TRBD1 matching over 9 bases. CDR3 length equals 15 residues. The V segment lost 6 bases and the J segment 5 bases; nucleotides outside the gene matches: 10. CDR1 and CDR2 (germline): MNHEY, SVGAGI. This CDR3 reads CASRSTGTGLTEAFF. CDR3 bases: TGTGCCAGCAGGTCGACCGGGACAGGGTTAACTGAAGCTTTCTTT.

V is TRBV4-1 and J is TRBJ1-1; 8 bases match TRBD1. Germline trimming cut 3 bases from V and 8 bases from J; bases unmatched to any gene: 8. The CDR3 is 14 residues long. Germline CDR1 reads MGHRA; CDR2 reads YSYEKL. CDR3 residues: CASSHHGTGLEAFF. In nucleotides, the CDR3 is TGCGCCAGCAGCCATCACGGGACAGGACTGGAAGCTTTCTTT.

The chain links TRBV6-1 to TRBJ2-3, with TRBD2 matching over 10 bases. The CDR3 is made up of 16 amino acids. In germline, CDR1 is MNHNS, CDR2 SASEGT. Trimming at V came to 4 bases and at J to 1 base, leaving 5 bases not matched to a gene. CDR3 in DNA: TGTGCCAGCAGTGCCCTAAGCGGGGGGGGCACAGATACGCAGTATTTT. It is translated as CASSALSGGGTDTQYF.

J is TRBJ1-5 and V is TRBV6-1, with TRBD1 identical over 8 bases. The germline CDR1 and CDR2 sequences are MNHNS and SASEGT. This CDR3 is 17 amino acids long. The J segment lost 7 bases and the V segment lost 0 bases, leaving 11 bases of the junction unmatched. CDR3 bases: TGTGCCAGCAGTGAAGCGATTGGGCCAGGGGGCTCGCAGCCCCAGCATTTT. As protein: CASSEAIGPGGSQPQHF.

V and J are TRBV2 and TRBJ2-1, with 7 nucleotides matching TRBD1. This CDR3 region has 18 residues. The germline V gene encodes CDR1 SNHLY and CDR2 FYNNEI. With V trimmed by 5 bases and J by 0 bases, 13 bases remained unmatched. The CDR3 region is CASSPGGSSDPSYNEQFF. CDR3 nucleotides: TGTGCCAGCAGTCCAGGGGGATCAAGTGACCCCTCCTACAATGAGCAGTTCTTC.

This clone was counted only a few times. For the CDR3, the DNA is TGTGCCAGCAGTTACAACAGGGGGCAGGGTGGCTACACCTTC. Translated: CASSYNRGQGGYTF. This chain joins TRBV6-5 and TRBJ1-2, with 9 bases lining up with TRBD1. V lost 2 bases and J lost 7; bases outside the gene matches: 5. Germline-derived CDR1 and CDR2 are MNHEY and SVGAGI. CDR3 length: 14 residues.

The chain employs TRBV4-3 and TRBJ1-4; D might be TRBD1 (6 bases). The CDR3 is made up of 14 amino acids. Looked up from germline, CDR1 is LGHNA and CDR2 is YSLEER. Trimming took off 2 bases at V and 4 bases at J, with 8 bases between the two ends. The CDR3 DNA sequence: TGCGCCAGCAGCCAAAGGGACATTAATGAAAAACTGTTTTTT. Translation: CASSQRDINEKLFF.

V gene TRBV6-5 combines with J gene TRBJ2-5, with a tentative D call TRBD2 (6 bases). The germline gives CDR1 MNHEY, CDR2 SVGAGI. V was cut by 8 bases and J by 0 bases, with 7 bases left in between. The CDR3 has 12 amino acids. In DNA, the CDR3 is TGTGCCAGCGGGGGGAACCAAGAGACCCAGTACTTC. Amino acids: CASGGNQETQYF.

This clone was detected once. The CDR3 loop reads CASSQDVGGALYNEQFF. Here the CDR3 DNA reads TGTGCCAGCAGCCAAGATGTGGGGGGGGCCCTTTACAATGAGCAGTTCTTC. This chain uses TRBV4-2 with TRBJ2-1, with D perhaps TRBD2 (7 bases). CDR1 LGHNA and CDR2 YNFKEQ come from the germline V gene. Trimming took off 0 bases at V and 4 bases at J, with 16 bases between the two ends. This CDR3 is built from 17 residues.

This clone came up a few times. This chain connects TRBV6-5 to TRBJ1-2; 7 nucleotides line up with TRBD1. After removal of 7 bases from V and 6 bases from J, the junction contained 14 bases not matched to a gene. CDR3 size: 15 residues. Looked up from germline, CDR1 is MNHEY and CDR2 is SVGAGI. The CDR3 spells CASTTRTGDEDGYTF. The CDR3 nucleotides read TGTGCCAGCACCACACGCACAGGGGACGAGGATGGCTACACCTTC.

The chain links TRBV13 to TRBJ2-3, with 7 bases matching TRBD2. Germline V gene data show CDR1 as PRHDT and CDR2 as FYEKMQ (reference sequence). This CDR3 has 17 amino acids. With V trimmed by 1 base and J by 4 bases, 11 bases remained unmatched. In DNA, the CDR3 is TGTGCCAGCAGCTTAGTGACCTGGGCGGGGGTAGCAGATACGCAGTATTTT. It yields the protein CASSLVTWAGVADTQYF.

The rearrangement joins TRBV10-2 to TRBJ1-5; tentatively, D is TRBD1 (6 bases). Germline V lookup: CDR1 WSHSY, CDR2 SAAADI. The CDR3 has 15 residues. V dropped 8 bases and J dropped 3 bases, with 17 bases sitting between them. The CDR3 sequence is CASRSSTGTNQPQHF. The CDR3 DNA sequence: TGCGCCAGCCGTTCAAGTACAGGGACCAATCAGCCCCAGCATTTT.

The chain joins TRBV19 to TRBJ2-6, with D tentatively TRBD1 (5 bases). Trimming cost V 8 bases and J 4 bases, with 9 bases left between them. Germline V gives CDR1 LNHDA, CDR2 SQIVND (reference sequence). CDR3 length: 13 residues. CDR3 DNA sequence: TGTGCCAGTGGGGCGCGGGGGGCCAACGTCCTGACTTTC. Amino acid sequence: CASGARGANVLTF.

The chain carries TRBV5-4 and TRBJ2-2; TRBD2 might be the D (6 bases). V shed 0 bases and J shed 6 bases, with 12 bases lying between them. This CDR3 is 15 amino acids long. Germline V CDR1 and CDR2: SGHNT, YYREEE (reference sequence). CDR3 in amino acids: CASSLDLTSPGELFF. CDR3 in DNA: TGTGCCAGCAGCTTGGACTTAACTAGCCCCGGGGAGCTGTTTTTT.

To note about this clone: At one of its ends the junction is not consistent with the germline gene, which may arise from a read error. Other nucleotide sequences from this sample produce the same CDR3. V is TRBV5-5 and J is TRBJ2-2, with D uncertain. Germline-derived CDR1 and CDR2 are SGHKS and YYEKEE (reference sequence). This CDR3 is 13 amino acids long. The CDR3 here is CASSLLEAGELFF. The CDR3 coding sequence is TGTGCCAGCAGCTTGCTAGAGGCCGGAGAGCTGTTTTTT.

This clone was counted only a few times. The chain employs TRBV19 and TRBJ1-1, with 8 nucleotides matching TRBD1. CDR1 is LNHDA, CDR2 SQIVND, per germline (reference sequence). V lost 5 bases and J lost 5; bases outside the gene matches: 7. The CDR3 spans 14 residues. The CDR3, as DNA: TGTGCCAGTAGTCCTCAGGGGGCGATGACTGAAGCTTTCTTT. Translated: CASSPQGAMTEAFF.

This chain uses TRBV14 with TRBJ1-2; 12 nucleotides match TRBD1. J lost 8 bases, V lost 4 bases, and 17 bases had no gene match. The CDR3 totals 18 residues. Germline CDR1 SGHDN, CDR2 FVKESK. DNA for the CDR3: TGTGCCAGCAGCCGTTGGGACAGGGGGCCTCCAGGGGCAGGGGGCTACACCTTC. Translated: CASSRWDRGPPGAGGYTF.

This clone was recorded only once. This sequence joins TRBV20-1 and TRBJ2-3, with D unresolved. The CDR3 has 14 residues. The V end lost 3 bases, the J end lost 0 bases, and 10 bases lay between the germline ends. Germline V gives CDR1 DFQATT, CDR2 SNEGSKA (reference sequence). The CDR3 here is CSASGDHSTDTQYF. Here the CDR3 DNA reads TGCAGTGCTAGTGGCGATCACAGCACAGATACGCAGTATTTT.

The rearrangement joins TRBV6-2 or TRBV6-3 to TRBJ1-2; the D is unclear. Germline V CDR1 and CDR2: MNHEY, SVGEGT. CDR3 length equals 14 residues. V shed 0 bases and J shed 4 bases, with 9 bases lying between them. CDR3: CASSYSYGSYGYTF. In nucleotides, the CDR3 is TGTGCCAGCAGTTACTCGTACGGGAGCTATGGCTACACCTTC.

This clone showed up just a few times. V gene TRBV3-1 (or the pseudogene TRBV3-2) combines with J gene TRBJ1-2; 7 bases align to TRBD1. Germline values: CDR1 LGHDT, CDR2 YNNKEL (reference sequence). There are 15 residues in the CDR3. V was clipped by 2 bases and J by 7 bases; unmatched bases: 10. CDR3 amino acids: CASSQNPGGSGGYTF. Written as DNA, the CDR3 is TGTGCCAGCAGCCAAAACCCAGGGGGAAGTGGTGGCTACACCTTC.

The chain carries TRBV9 and TRBJ1-1; D is uncertain. V lost 4 bases to trimming and J lost 0 bases, with 13 bases between them. CDR3 length: 15 amino acids. Germline lookup yields CDR1 SGDLS and CDR2 YYNGEE. The DNA of the CDR3 is TGTGCCAGCAGCCCCCACCCCAGCGTGAACACTGAAGCTTTCTTT. Its protein is CASSPHPSVNTEAFF.

The V call is TRBV20-1, the J call TRBJ2-2, with D hard to call. CDR3 size: 11 residues. The V gene lost 6 bases and the J gene lost 7 bases, with 9 bases spanning the gap. Germline CDR1 reads DFQATT; CDR2 reads SNEGSKA (reference sequence). The CDR3, as DNA: TGCAGTGCCCCCTATGTCGGGGAGCTGTTTTTT. Translating it yields CSAPYVGELFF.

This chain connects TRBV6-2 or TRBV6-3 to TRBJ1-1; D gene uncertain. V lost 2 bases, J lost 4 bases, and 14 bases lay in between. CDR1 and CDR2 (germline): MNHEY, SVGEGT. This CDR3 contains 15 residues. The CDR3 bases are TGTGCCAGCAGTTACCCTGCCCCGATCGGCACTGAAGCTTTCTTT. Protein: CASSYPAPIGTEAFF.

This sequence joins TRBV3-1 (or the pseudogene TRBV3-2) and TRBJ1-1; no clear D gene. The CDR3 extends over 15 amino acids. The germline V and J ends were trimmed by 1 base and 0 bases, with 9 bases remaining between them. CDR1 LGHDT and CDR2 YNNKEL come from the germline V gene (reference sequence). The CDR3 protein is CASSQGHSMNTEAFF. CDR3 nucleotide sequence: TGTGCCAGCAGCCAAGGACACAGCATGAACACTGAAGCTTTCTTT.

This clone came up a few times. This chain connects TRBV2 to TRBJ2-7, with TRBD2 as a possible D gene (6 bases). CDR1 is SNHLY and CDR2 is FYNNEI in the germline V gene. This CDR3 contains 14 residues. V was cut by 5 bases and J by 3 bases, with 14 bases left in between. The CDR3 DNA is TGTGCCAGCAGTACCGGGACTGAGGTCTACGAGCAGTACTTC. Amino acid sequence: CASSTGTEVYEQYF.

The gene calls are TRBV2 and TRBJ2-5; 8 nucleotides agree with TRBD1. There are 15 residues in the CDR3. Trimming at V came to 6 bases and at J to 7 bases, leaving 13 bases not matched to a gene. The germline V gene encodes CDR1 SNHLY and CDR2 FYNNEI. CDR3 coding DNA: TGTGCCAGCAGCTCATCAGGACAGGGAAGGGGGACCCAGTACTTC. Protein product: CASSSSGQGRGTQYF.